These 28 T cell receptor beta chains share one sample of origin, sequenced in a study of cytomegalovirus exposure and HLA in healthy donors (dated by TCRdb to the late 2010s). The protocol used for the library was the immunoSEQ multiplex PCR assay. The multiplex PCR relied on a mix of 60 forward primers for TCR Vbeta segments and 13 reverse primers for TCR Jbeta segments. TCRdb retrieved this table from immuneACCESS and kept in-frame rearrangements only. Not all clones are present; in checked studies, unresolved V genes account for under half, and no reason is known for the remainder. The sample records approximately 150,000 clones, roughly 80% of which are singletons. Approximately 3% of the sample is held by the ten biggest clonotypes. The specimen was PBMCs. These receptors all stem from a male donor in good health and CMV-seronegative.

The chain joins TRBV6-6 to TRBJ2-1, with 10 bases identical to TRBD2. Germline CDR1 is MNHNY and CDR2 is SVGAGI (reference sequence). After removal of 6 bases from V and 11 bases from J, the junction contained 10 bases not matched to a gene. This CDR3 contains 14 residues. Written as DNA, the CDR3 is TGTGCCAGCAGGGGGACTAGCGCCCTTCCCCAGCAGTTCTTC. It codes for CASRGTSALPQQFF.

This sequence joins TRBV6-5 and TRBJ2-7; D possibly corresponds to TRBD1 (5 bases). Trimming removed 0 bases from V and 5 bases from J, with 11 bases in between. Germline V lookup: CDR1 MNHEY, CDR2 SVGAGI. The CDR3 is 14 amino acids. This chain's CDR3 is CASSYSGATNEQYF. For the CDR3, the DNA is TGTGCCAGCAGTTACTCAGGGGCTACCAACGAGCAGTACTTC.

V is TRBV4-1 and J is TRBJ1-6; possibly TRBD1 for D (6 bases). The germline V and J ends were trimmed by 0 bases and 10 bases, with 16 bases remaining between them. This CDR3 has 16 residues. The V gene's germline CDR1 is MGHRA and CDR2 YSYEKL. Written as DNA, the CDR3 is TGCGCCAGCAGCCAAGATTTGTCGGCAGGGGAATCACCCCTCCACTTT. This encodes CASSQDLSAGESPLHF.

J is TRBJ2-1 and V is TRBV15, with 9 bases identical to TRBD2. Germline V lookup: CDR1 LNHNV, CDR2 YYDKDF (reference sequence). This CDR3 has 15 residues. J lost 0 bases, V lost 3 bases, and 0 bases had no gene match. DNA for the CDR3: TGTGCCACCAGCAGTAGCGGGAGCTCCTACAATGAGCAGTTCTTC. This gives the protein CATSSSGSSYNEQFF. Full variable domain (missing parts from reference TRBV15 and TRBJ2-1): DAMVIQNPRYQVTQFGKPVTLSCSQTLNHNVMYWYQQKSSQAPKLLFHYYDKDFNNEADTPDNFQSRRPNTSFCFLDIRSPGLGDTAMYLCATSSSGSSYNEQFFGPGTRLTVL.

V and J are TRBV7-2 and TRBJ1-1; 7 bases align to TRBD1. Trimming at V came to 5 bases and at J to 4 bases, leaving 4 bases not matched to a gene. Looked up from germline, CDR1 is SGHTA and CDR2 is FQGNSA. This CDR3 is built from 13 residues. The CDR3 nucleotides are TGTGCCAGCAGCCCGACAGGGTTCACTGAAGCTTTCTTT. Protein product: CASSPTGFTEAFF.

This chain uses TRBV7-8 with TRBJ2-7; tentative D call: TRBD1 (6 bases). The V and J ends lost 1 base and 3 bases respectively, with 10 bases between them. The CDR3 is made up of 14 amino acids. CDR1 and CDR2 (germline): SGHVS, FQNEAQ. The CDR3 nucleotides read TGTGCCAGCAGCTTAGGACAGGCATTCTACGAGCAGTACTTC. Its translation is CASSLGQAFYEQYF.

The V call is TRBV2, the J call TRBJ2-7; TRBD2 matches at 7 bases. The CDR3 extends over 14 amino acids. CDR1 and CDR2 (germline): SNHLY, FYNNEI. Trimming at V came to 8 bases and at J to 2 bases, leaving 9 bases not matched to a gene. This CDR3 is CASCPGRETYEQYF. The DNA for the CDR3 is TGTGCCAGCTGTCCCGGGCGGGAGACCTACGAGCAGTACTTC.

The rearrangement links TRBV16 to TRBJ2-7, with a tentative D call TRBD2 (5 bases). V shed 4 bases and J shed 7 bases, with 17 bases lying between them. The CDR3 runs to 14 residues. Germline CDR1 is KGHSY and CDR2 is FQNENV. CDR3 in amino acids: CASSRLVGSGEQYF. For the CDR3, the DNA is TGTGCCAGCAGCCGACTGGTGGGATCGGGGGAGCAGTACTTC. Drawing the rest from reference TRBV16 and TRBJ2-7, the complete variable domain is GEEVAQTPKHLVRGEGQKAKLYCAPIKGHSYVFWYQQVLKNEFKFLISFQNENVFDETGMPKERFSAKCLPNSPCSLEIQATKLEDSAVYFCASSRLVGSGEQYFGPGTRLTVT.

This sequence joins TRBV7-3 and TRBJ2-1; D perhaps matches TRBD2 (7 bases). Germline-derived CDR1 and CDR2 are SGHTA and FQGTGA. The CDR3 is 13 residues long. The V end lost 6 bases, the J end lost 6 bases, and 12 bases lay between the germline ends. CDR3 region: CASRSGGANEQFF. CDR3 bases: TGTGCCAGCAGAAGTGGGGGGGCCAATGAGCAGTTCTTC.

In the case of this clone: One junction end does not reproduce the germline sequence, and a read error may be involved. CDR3 bases: TGTGCCAGCAGCTTGGCCTCTGGGGGGTCGACGGCTGGCCACACCTTC. It specifies CASSLASGGSTAGHTF. J is TRBJ1-2 and V is TRBV5-8; TRBD1 is a possible D gene (5 bases). The germline gives CDR1 SGHTS, CDR2 YDEGEE. The CDR3 length is 16 residues.

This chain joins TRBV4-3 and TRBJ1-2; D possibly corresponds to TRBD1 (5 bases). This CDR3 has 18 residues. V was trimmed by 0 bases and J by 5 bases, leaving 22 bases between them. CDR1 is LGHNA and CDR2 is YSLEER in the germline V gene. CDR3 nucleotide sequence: TGCGCCAGCAGCCAAGATTTGTCCCGGAGGGGAACTCATTATGGCTACACCTTC. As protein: CASSQDLSRRGTHYGYTF.

CDR3 in DNA: TGTGCCAGCAGCCACGCAACAGGGAATAGCAATCAGCCCCAGCATTTT. Translating it yields CASSHATGNSNQPQHF. V and J are TRBV4-2 and TRBJ1-5; a weak D match, TRBD1 (6 bases). Trimming removed 3 bases at V and 0 bases at J, with 12 bases between. The CDR3 has 16 residues. Germline V CDR1 and CDR2: LGHNA, YNFKEQ.

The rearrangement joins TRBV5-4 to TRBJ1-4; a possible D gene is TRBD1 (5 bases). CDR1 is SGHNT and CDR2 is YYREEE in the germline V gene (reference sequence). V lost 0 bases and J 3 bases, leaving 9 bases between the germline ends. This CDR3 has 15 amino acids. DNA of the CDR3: TGTGCCAGCAGCTTGGCCGGCAGGGCTAATGAAAAACTGTTTTTT. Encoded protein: CASSLAGRANEKLFF. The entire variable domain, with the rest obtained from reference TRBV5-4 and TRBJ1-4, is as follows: ETGVTQSPTHLIKTRGQQVTLRCSSQSGHNTVSWYQQALGQGPQFIFQYYREEENGRGNFPPRFSGLQFPNYSSELNVNALELDDSALYLCASSLAGRANEKLFFGSGTQLSVL.

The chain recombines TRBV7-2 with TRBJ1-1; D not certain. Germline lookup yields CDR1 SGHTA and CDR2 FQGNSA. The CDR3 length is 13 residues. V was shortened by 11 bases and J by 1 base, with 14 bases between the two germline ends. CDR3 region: CAGSSLSNTEAFF. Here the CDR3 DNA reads TGTGCCGGGAGCTCCTTGTCGAACACTGAAGCTTTCTTT.

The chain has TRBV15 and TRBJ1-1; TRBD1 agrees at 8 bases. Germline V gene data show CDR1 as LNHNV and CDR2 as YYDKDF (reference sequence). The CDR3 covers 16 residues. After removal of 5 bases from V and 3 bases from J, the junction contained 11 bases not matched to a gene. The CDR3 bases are TGTGCCACCAGCGTCTCCCGGGACAGGTTTTACACTGAAGCTTTCTTT. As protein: CATSVSRDRFYTEAFF.

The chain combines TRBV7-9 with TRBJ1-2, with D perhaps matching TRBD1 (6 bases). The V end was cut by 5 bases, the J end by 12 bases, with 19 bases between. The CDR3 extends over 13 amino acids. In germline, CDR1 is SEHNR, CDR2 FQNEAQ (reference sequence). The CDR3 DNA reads TGTGCCAGCAGCCGATCAGTCAACAGGGAACACACCTTC. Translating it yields CASSRSVNREHTF.

The CDR3 DNA reads TGTGCCAGCAGCTTGGCGCGACAGACACAAGAGACCCAGTACTTC. Residues: CASSLARQTQETQYF. The chain has TRBV5-4 and TRBJ2-5; D perhaps matches TRBD1 (5 bases). CDR3 length: 15 residues. The germline V gene encodes CDR1 SGHNT and CDR2 YYREEE (reference sequence). The V gene lost 0 bases and the J gene lost 2 bases, with 11 bases spanning the gap.

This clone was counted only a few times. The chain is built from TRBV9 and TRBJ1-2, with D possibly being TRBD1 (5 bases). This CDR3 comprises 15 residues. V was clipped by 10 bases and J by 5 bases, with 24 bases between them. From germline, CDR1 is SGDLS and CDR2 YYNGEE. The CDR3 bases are TGTGCCGGAAGCCCGGTCGGGGGAGGGCGGTATGGCTACACCTTC. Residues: CAGSPVGGGRYGYTF.

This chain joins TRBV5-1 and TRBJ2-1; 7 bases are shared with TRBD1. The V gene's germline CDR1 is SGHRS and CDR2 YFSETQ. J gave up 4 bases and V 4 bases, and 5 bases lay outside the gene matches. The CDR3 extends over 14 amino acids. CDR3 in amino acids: CASSQQGDYNEQFF. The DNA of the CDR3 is TGCGCCAGCAGCCAGCAGGGGGATTACAATGAGCAGTTCTTC.

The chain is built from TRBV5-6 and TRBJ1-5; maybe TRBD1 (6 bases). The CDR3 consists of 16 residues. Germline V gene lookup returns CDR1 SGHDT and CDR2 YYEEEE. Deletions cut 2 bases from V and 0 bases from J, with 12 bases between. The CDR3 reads CASSFRRGGSNQPQHF. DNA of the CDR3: TGTGCCAGCAGCTTTCGCAGGGGCGGTAGCAATCAGCCCCAGCATTTT.

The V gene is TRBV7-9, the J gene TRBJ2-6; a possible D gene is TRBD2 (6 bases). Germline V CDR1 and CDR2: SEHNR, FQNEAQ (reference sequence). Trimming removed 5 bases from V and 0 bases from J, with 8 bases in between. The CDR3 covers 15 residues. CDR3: CASSPGGSGANVLTF. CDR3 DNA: TGTGCCAGCAGCCCCGGGGGCTCTGGGGCCAACGTCCTGACTTTC.

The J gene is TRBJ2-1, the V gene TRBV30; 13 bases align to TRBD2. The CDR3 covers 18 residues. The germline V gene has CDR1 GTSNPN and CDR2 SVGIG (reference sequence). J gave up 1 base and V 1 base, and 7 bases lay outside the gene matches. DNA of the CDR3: TGTGCCTGGAGTGGACTAGCGGGAGGCTCCAATTCCTACAATGAGCAGTTCTTC. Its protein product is CAWSGLAGGSNSYNEQFF. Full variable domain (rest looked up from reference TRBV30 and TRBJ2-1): SQTIHQWPATLVQPVGSPLSLECTVEGTSNPNLYWYRQAAGRGLQLLFYSVGIGQISSEVPQNLSASRPQDRQFILSSKKLLLSDSGFYLCAWSGLAGGSNSYNEQFFGPGTRLTVL.

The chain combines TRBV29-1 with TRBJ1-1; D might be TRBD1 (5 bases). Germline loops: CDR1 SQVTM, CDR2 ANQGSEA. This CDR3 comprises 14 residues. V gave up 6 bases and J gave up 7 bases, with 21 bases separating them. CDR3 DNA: TGCAGCGTGGGCCAGCAGGGATACGGTGTTGAAGCTTTCTTT. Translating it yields CSVGQQGYGVEAFF.

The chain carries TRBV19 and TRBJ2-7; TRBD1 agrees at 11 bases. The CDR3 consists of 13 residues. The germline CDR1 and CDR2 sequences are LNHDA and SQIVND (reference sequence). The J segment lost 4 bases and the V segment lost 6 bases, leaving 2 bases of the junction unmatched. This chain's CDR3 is CASSGTGGYEQYF. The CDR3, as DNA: TGTGCCAGTAGCGGGACAGGGGGTTACGAGCAGTACTTC.

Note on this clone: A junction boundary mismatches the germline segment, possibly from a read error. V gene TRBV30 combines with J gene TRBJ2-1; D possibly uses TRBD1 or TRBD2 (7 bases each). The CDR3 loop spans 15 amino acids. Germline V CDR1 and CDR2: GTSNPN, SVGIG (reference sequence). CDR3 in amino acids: CAGRGLTLTYNEQFF. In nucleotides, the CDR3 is TGTGCCGGGAGGGGGCTTACGTTAACCTACAATGAGCAGTTCTTC.

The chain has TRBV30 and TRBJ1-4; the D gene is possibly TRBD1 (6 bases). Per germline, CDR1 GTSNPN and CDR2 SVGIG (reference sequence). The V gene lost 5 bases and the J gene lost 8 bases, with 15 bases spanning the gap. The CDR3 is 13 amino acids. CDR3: CAWGPRGWEKLFF. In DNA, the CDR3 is TGTGCCTGGGGTCCCAGGGGTTGGGAAAAACTGTTTTTT.

DNA for the CDR3: TGTGCCGGACAGGGACAGGGCCACGAGCAGTACTTC. The encoded protein is CAGQGQGHEQYF. The chain joins TRBV28 to TRBJ2-7; 9 positions match TRBD1. This CDR3 comprises 12 residues. The germline V gene has CDR1 MDHEN and CDR2 SYDVKM. V lost 11 bases to trimming and J lost 5 bases; unmatched junction nucleotides: 7.

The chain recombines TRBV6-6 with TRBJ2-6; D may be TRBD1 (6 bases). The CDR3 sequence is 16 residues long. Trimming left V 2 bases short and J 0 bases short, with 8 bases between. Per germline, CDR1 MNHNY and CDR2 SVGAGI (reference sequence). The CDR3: CASSYTGSSGANVLTF. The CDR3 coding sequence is TGTGCCAGCAGTTACACAGGGAGCTCTGGGGCCAACGTCCTGACTTTC.